The 19 T cell receptor beta chains below were found in one sample sequenced in a study of spatial heterogeneity in lung cancer. Using its own MiXCR run on the 5' RACE reads, TCRdb lists one record per CDR3 protein. This sample has around 41,000 distinct CDR3 sequences, with approximately 7% found just once. Time point described: sample taken at primary tumor resection. TCRs were sequenced from unsorted whole RNA of tumor, nontumor lung or PBMC. The sample was PBMCs, taken at surgery. The origin of the receptors is a female donor with early-stage non-small cell lung cancer.

Remarks on this clonotype: This may be a read error, as it is one base from a much larger clone. This sequence joins TRBV29-1 and TRBJ1-1; D not certain. CDR3 length: 12 amino acids. Germline V gene sequence: CDR1 SQVTM, CDR2 ANQGSEA. For the CDR3, the DNA is TGCAGCATTGAAGACACGAACACTGAAGCTTTCTTT. This codes for CSIEDTNTEAFF. The variable domain in full, completed from reference TRBV29-1 and TRBJ1-1, reads SAVISQKPSRDICQRGTSLTIQCQVDSQVTMMFWYRQQPGQSLTLIATANQGSEATYESGFVIDKFPISRPNLTFSTLTVSNMSPEDSSIYLCSIEDTNTEAFFGQGTRLTVV.

This clonotype was picked up many times. The chain uses TRBV24-1 and TRBJ2-7; D is possibly TRBD1 or TRBD2 (6 bases each). The CDR3 is 16 residues long. The ends were cut back, 6 bases at V and 1 base at J, with 18 bases in the middle. Germline V gene lookup returns CDR1 KGHDR and CDR2 SFDVKD. The CDR3 DNA is TGTGCCACCAGTCACCCACGAGGGGGGACTTCCTACGAGCAGTACTTC. This sequence encodes CATSHPRGGTSYEQYF.

This clonotype occurred many times. This sequence joins TRBV30 and TRBJ2-1; 7 nucleotides agree with TRBD2. CDR3 length: 13 residues. Per germline, CDR1 GTSNPN and CDR2 SVGIG (reference sequence). Unmatched junction bases numbered 5, after V lost 4 bases and J lost 5 bases. In nucleotides, the CDR3 is TGTGCCTGGACCGGGCGGGGGAACAATGAGCAGTTCTTC. It is translated as CAWTGRGNNEQFF. Looking up the rest from reference TRBV30 and TRBJ2-1 gives the full variable domain: SQTIHQWPATLVQPVGSPLSLECTVEGTSNPNLYWYRQAAGRGLQLLFYSVGIGQISSEVPQNLSASRPQDRQFILSSKKLLLSDSGFYLCAWTGRGNNEQFFGPGTRLTVL.

This clonotype was observed at least ten times. The chain joins TRBV28 to TRBJ1-3; unclear D gene. The CDR3 totals 16 residues. The ends were cut back, 2 bases at V and 0 bases at J, with 11 bases in the middle. CDR1 MDHEN and CDR2 SYDVKM come from the germline V gene. Written as DNA, the CDR3 is TGTGCCAGCAGTTTACTTGCGGGTTTCTCTGGAAACACCATATATTTT. It yields the protein CASSLLAGFSGNTIYF.

This clonotype was picked up many times. The chain uses TRBV9 and TRBJ2-3; TRBD2 might be the D (7 bases). The germline V gene encodes CDR1 SGDLS and CDR2 YYNGEE. The CDR3 contains 16 residues. The V gene lost 1 base and the J gene lost 2 bases, with 14 bases spanning the gap. CDR3 in amino acids: CASSVSAGAPTDTQYF. DNA for the CDR3: TGTGCCAGCAGCGTATCGGCGGGGGCCCCCACAGATACGCAGTATTTT.

This sequence joins TRBV4-1 and TRBJ2-3, with TRBD1 matching over 7 bases. Germline loops: CDR1 MGHRA, CDR2 YSYEKL. V shed 0 bases, J shed 3 bases, and the junction held 6 bases outside the gene matches. The CDR3 totals 16 residues. CDR3 nucleotides: TGCGCCAGCAGCCAAGACGTAGGGGGCGGTACAGATACGCAGTATTTT. It encodes CASSQDVGGGTDTQYF.

This clonotype was detected many times. The chain joins TRBV7-9 to TRBJ2-7; weak D call: TRBD1 (5 bases). CDR3 length: 16 amino acids. In germline, CDR1 is SEHNR, CDR2 FQNEAQ (reference sequence). V lost 1 base to trimming and J lost 1 base, with 14 bases between them. This CDR3 is CASSLGATAGSYEQYF. The CDR3 bases are TGTGCCAGCAGCTTAGGGGCGACAGCAGGATCCTACGAGCAGTACTTC. Using reference TRBV7-9 and TRBJ2-7 for the parts outside the CDR3, the full variable domain is DTGVSQNPRHKITKRGQNVTFRCDPISEHNRLYWYRQTLGQGPEFLTYFQNEAQLEKSRLLSDRFSAERPKGSFSTLEIQRTEQGDSAMYLCASSLGATAGSYEQYFGPGTRLTVT.

In its sample, this clonotype was seen many times. The chain is built from TRBV6-5 and TRBJ2-5, with unresolved D. Germline V gene data show CDR1 as MNHEY and CDR2 as SVGAGI. The CDR3 sequence is 13 residues long. V dropped 6 bases and J dropped 2 bases, with 10 bases sitting between them. The CDR3 bases are TGTGCCAGCAGGCCCCCTGGTCAAGAGACCCAGTACTTC. Amino acid sequence: CASRPPGQETQYF.

This chain links TRBV12-3 or TRBV12-4 with TRBJ2-1; a possible D gene is TRBD2 (6 bases). V dropped 1 base and J dropped 0 bases, with 16 bases sitting between them. The CDR3 spans 18 residues. The CDR3 protein is CASSLGRVGRGSYNEQFF. The CDR3 DNA follows: TGTGCCAGCAGTTTAGGGAGGGTCGGGCGCGGCTCCTACAATGAGCAGTTCTTC.

The sample holds many counts of this clonotype. The V call is TRBV10-1, the J call TRBJ2-2, with a tentative D call TRBD2 (6 bases). There are 13 residues in the CDR3. V was trimmed by 4 bases and J by 6 bases, leaving 9 bases between them. The germline V gene has CDR1 WNHNN and CDR2 SYGVQD (reference sequence). Here the CDR3 DNA reads TGCGCCAGCAGTGCACTAGCTTCCGGGGAGCTGTTTTTT. This sequence encodes CASSALASGELFF.

Ten or more counts support this clonotype. The chain is built from TRBV10-3 and TRBJ2-3, with D possibly matching TRBD1 (6 bases). V was trimmed by 8 bases and J by 10 bases, leaving 16 bases between them. Germline lookup yields CDR1 ENHRY and CDR2 SYGVKD. CDR3 length: 12 residues. The CDR3 DNA follows: TGTGCCATCCGCGCCGACAGGAATGCGCAGTATTTT. Translation gives CAIRADRNAQYF.

This clonotype was counted only a few times. The chain joins TRBV29-1 to TRBJ2-7; D unresolved. CDR3 length: 13 residues. Trimming removed 2 bases at V and 4 bases at J, with 12 bases between. The germline gives CDR1 SQVTM, CDR2 ANQGSEA. The CDR3 is CSVELDVSYEQYF. The CDR3, as DNA: TGCAGCGTTGAATTAGACGTCAGTTACGAGCAGTACTTC.

The CDR3, as DNA: TGTGCCACCAGTGAGGGACAGCATAGCAATCAGCCCCAGCATTTT. The encoded protein is CATSEGQHSNQPQHF. This chain uses TRBV24-1 with TRBJ1-5; TRBD1 agrees at 7 bases. Germline V gives CDR1 KGHDR, CDR2 SFDVKD. This CDR3 contains 15 residues. The J segment lost 0 bases and the V segment lost 4 bases, leaving 2 bases of the junction unmatched.

This clonotype was counted ten times or more. V is TRBV7-2 and J is TRBJ2-1, with D possibly matching TRBD2 (5 bases). Trimming took off 1 base at V and 5 bases at J, with 15 bases between the two ends. The CDR3 contains 16 residues. CDR1 is SGHTA and CDR2 is FQGNSA in the germline V gene. As DNA, the CDR3 is TGTGCCAGCAGCTTAGAGCCGGGGAGAGGGAACAATGAGCAGTTCTTC. Amino acids: CASSLEPGRGNNEQFF.

This clonotype was seen a few times. The genes are TRBV10-1 and TRBJ2-1; D remains ambiguous. The CDR3 totals 14 residues. V was cut by 1 base and J by 2 bases, with 6 bases left in between. Per the germline V gene, CDR1 is WNHNN and CDR2 is SYGVQD (reference sequence). The CDR3 region has the DNA TGCGCCAGCAGTGAGTATCAGACCTACAATGAGCAGTTCTTC. Encoded protein: CASSEYQTYNEQFF.

This clonotype occurred many times. The chain joins TRBV20-1 to TRBJ2-7; D gene uncertain. Germline V CDR1 and CDR2: DFQATT, SNEGSKA (reference sequence). The CDR3 length is 12 residues. Trimming removed 3 bases from V and 4 bases from J, with 10 bases in between. CDR3 nucleotides: TGCAGTGCTAGGGTCGCTCCGTACGAGCAGTACTTC. It encodes CSARVAPYEQYF.

This clonotype has at least ten counts. The chain is built from TRBV29-1 and TRBJ2-7; 8 bases map to TRBD2. The CDR3 sequence is 14 residues long. Unmatched junction bases numbered 2, after V lost 1 base and J lost 0 bases. The germline V gene encodes CDR1 SQVTM and CDR2 ANQGSEA. The CDR3: CSVEGGGPSYEQYF. CDR3 nucleotide sequence: TGCAGCGTTGAAGGCGGGGGGCCCTCCTACGAGCAGTACTTC.

Sample share makes this clonotype medium-sized. The chain joins TRBV28 to TRBJ1-1; D is undetermined. The CDR3 is 13 residues long. The germline V and J ends were trimmed by 3 bases and 0 bases, with 5 bases remaining between them. Germline-derived CDR1 and CDR2 are MDHEN and SYDVKM. This CDR3 is CASSFDVNTEAFF. Written as DNA, the CDR3 is TGTGCCAGCAGTTTCGACGTGAACACTGAAGCTTTCTTT.

In this sample, this clonotype turned up many times. The chain joins TRBV12-3 or TRBV12-4 to TRBJ2-1; D is uncertain. With 5 bases removed from V and 7 bases from J, the gap between germline ends came to 9 bases. This CDR3 comprises 12 residues. The CDR3 here is CASSLDRNEQFF. The CDR3 bases are TGTGCCAGCAGTCTCGACCGAAATGAGCAGTTCTTC.